Shown below are 32 T cell receptor beta chains from a single sample sequenced in a study of cytomegalovirus exposure and HLA in healthy donors. The data were produced by immunoSEQ multiplex PCR, yet TCRdb's version contains in-frame clones alone and is incomplete. Among about 150,000 clones listed, about 86% were seen once. Sequenced: PBMCs. The receptors here all came from a human donor in good health.

The chain is built from TRBV6-1 and TRBJ1-6, with 7 bases identical to TRBD1. This CDR3 contains 14 residues. J was trimmed by 6 bases and V by 7 bases; bases with no gene match: 6. The germline CDR1 and CDR2 sequences are MNHNS and SASEGT. The CDR3 DNA reads as TGTGCCAGCACGCGGGACAGAGGTAATTCACCCCTCCACTTT. It translates to CASTRDRGNSPLHF.

A few counts support this clone. The chain links TRBV2 to TRBJ1-5; TRBD1 is a possible D gene (5 bases). There are 12 residues in the CDR3. The germline V and J ends were trimmed by 6 bases and 9 bases, with 12 bases remaining between them. Germline loops: CDR1 SNHLY, CDR2 FYNNEI. In DNA form, the CDR3 reads TGTGCCAGCAGGGAGGGGATGGGGCCCCAGCATTTT. Its protein product is CASREGMGPQHF.

This chain links TRBV28 with TRBJ2-7, with 10 nucleotides matching TRBD2. The CDR3 covers 16 residues. Losses at the gene ends were 6 bases for V and 1 base for J; bases not matched to a gene: 9. CDR1 is MDHEN and CDR2 is SYDVKM in the germline V gene. The CDR3, as DNA: TGTGCCAGCAGAGAAGCGACTAGCGGGCTTTCCTACGAGCAGTACTTC. It yields the protein CASREATSGLSYEQYF.

Ten or more counts support this clone. V is TRBV27 and J is TRBJ1-2; 8 bases agree with TRBD1. The CDR3 has 14 residues. J lost 6 bases, V lost 5 bases, and 8 bases had no gene match. Germline V lookup: CDR1 MNHEY, CDR2 SMNVEV (reference sequence). Here the CDR3 DNA reads TGTGCCAGCAGTCCCTGGACAGGGTTTAATGGCTACACCTTC. Its translation: CASSPWTGFNGYTF.

The genes are TRBV4-2 and TRBJ2-1, with 8 bases lining up with TRBD2. The CDR3 is 15 amino acids. V trimming: 4 bases; J trimming: 4 bases; junction bases outside the gene matches: 6. CDR1 is LGHNA and CDR2 is YNFKEQ in the germline V gene. CDR3 protein: CASSRPGGDYNEQFF. CDR3 DNA sequence: TGTGCCAGCAGCCGTCCCGGGGGGGATTACAATGAGCAGTTCTTC.

In this sample, this clone turned up once. The chain uses TRBV6-4 and TRBJ2-3; 8 bases are shared with TRBD2. CDR3 size: 17 residues. Trimming removed 9 bases from V and 0 bases from J; junction bases left unmatched: 14. Germline lookup yields CDR1 MRHNA and CDR2 SNTAGT. The CDR3 is CASPRAGADLSTDTQYF. The CDR3 DNA sequence: TGTGCCAGTCCCAGAGCGGGGGCAGATTTAAGCACAGATACGCAGTATTTT.

A single count supports this clone. This chain connects TRBV29-1 to TRBJ2-7, with TRBD2 matching over 13 bases. The junction had 7 bases not matched to a gene; V was cut back by 6 bases and J by 2 bases. There are 15 residues in the CDR3. In germline, CDR1 is SQVTM, CDR2 ANQGSEA. The CDR3 DNA sequence: TGCAGCGTGGGTGGACTAGCGGGAGTTCCCTACGAGCAGTACTTC. This sequence encodes CSVGGLAGVPYEQYF.

The CDR3 DNA reads as TGCAGTGCTACCCTTTTCGATGAGCAGTTCTTC. Its protein is CSATLFDEQFF. The chain couples TRBV20-1 to TRBJ2-1, with D uncertain. V lost 4 bases to trimming and J lost 8 bases, with 9 bases between them. The CDR3 contains 11 residues. Per germline, CDR1 DFQATT and CDR2 SNEGSKA (reference sequence).

This clone occurred a few times. The V and J genes are TRBV15 and TRBJ2-1, with D possibly matching TRBD2 (6 bases). Germline V gene lookup returns CDR1 LNHNV and CDR2 YYDKDF (reference sequence). V lost 9 bases and J lost 5, with 17 bases in between. The CDR3 runs to 14 residues. The CDR3 is CATNGGNWDNEQFF. Here the CDR3 DNA reads TGTGCCACTAACGGGGGAAATTGGGACAATGAGCAGTTCTTC.

The chain recombines TRBV5-1 with TRBJ1-1; 8 nucleotides line up with TRBD1. V lost 3 bases, J lost 5 bases, and 3 bases stayed unmatched. The CDR3 contains 13 residues. CDR1 and CDR2 from the germline V gene are SGHRS and YFSETQ. CDR3 amino acids: CASSYHRGTEAFF. CDR3 nucleotide sequence: TGCGCCAGCAGCTATCACAGGGGGACTGAAGCTTTCTTT.

The chain links TRBV4-1 to TRBJ1-2; 7 positions match TRBD1. The trim removed 2 bases at V and 4 bases at J, leaving 10 bases unmatched. The CDR3 sequence is 16 residues long. The germline CDR1 and CDR2 sequences are MGHRA and YSYEKL. CDR3 sequence (DNA): TGCGCCAGCAGCCAACAATCCGGGACAGCTTTCTATGGCTACACCTTC. Its translation: CASSQQSGTAFYGYTF.

This chain links TRBV28 with TRBJ2-2, with D uncertain. The germline V gene has CDR1 MDHEN and CDR2 SYDVKM. The ends were cut back, 2 bases at V and 4 bases at J, with 14 bases in the middle. The CDR3 has 16 residues. The CDR3 sequence: CASSLNQVLITGELFF. The CDR3, as DNA: TGTGCCAGCAGTTTAAACCAGGTTCTTATCACCGGGGAGCTGTTTTTT.

This chain connects TRBV6-1 to TRBJ2-1, with TRBD2 matching over 13 bases. The CDR3 has 15 residues. Germline-derived CDR1 and CDR2 are MNHNS and SASEGT. V lost 7 bases to trimming and J lost 8 bases; unmatched junction nucleotides: 8. In nucleotides, the CDR3 is TGTGCCAGCACCGGTGGGACTAGCGGGAAAGATGAGCAGTTCTTC. Translating gives CASTGGTSGKDEQFF.

The chain joins TRBV7-8 to TRBJ2-7, with D perhaps TRBD1 (6 bases). V dropped 2 bases and J dropped 4 bases, with 15 bases sitting between them. Looked up from germline, CDR1 is SGHVS and CDR2 is FQNEAQ. The length of the CDR3 is 15 residues. CDR3 nucleotides: TGTGCCAGCAGCTTATTTCAGGGGCCATCGTACGAGCAGTACTTC. Amino acid sequence: CASSLFQGPSYEQYF.

The chain combines TRBV4-1 with TRBJ1-1, with D unresolved. CDR3 length: 18 amino acids. V lost 6 bases and J lost 0, with 23 bases in between. CDR1 and CDR2 (germline): MGHRA, YSYEKL. The CDR3 region is CASSPYLLPREMNTEAFF. CDR3 in DNA: TGCGCCAGCAGTCCCTACCTCCTACCTAGAGAAATGAACACTGAAGCTTTCTTT.

The chain has TRBV6-6 and TRBJ2-7; a possible D gene is TRBD1 (5 bases). The ends were cut back, 6 bases at V and 1 base at J, with 10 bases in the middle. Germline CDR1 MNHNY, CDR2 SVGAGI (reference sequence). The CDR3 contains 13 residues. DNA for the CDR3: TGTGCCAGCAGAGAGACAGCATCCTACGAGCAGTACTTC. Its protein product is CASRETASYEQYF.

The chain employs TRBV2 and TRBJ2-7; perhaps TRBD1 as D (5 bases). The CDR3 consists of 15 residues. Germline V gene sequence: CDR1 SNHLY, CDR2 FYNNEI. Trimming took off 0 bases at V and 6 bases at J, with 15 bases between the two ends. CDR3 sequence (DNA): TGTGCCAGCAGTGAAGCTGGGCTGGGGCAGGGCGAGCAGTACTTC. This translates into CASSEAGLGQGEQYF. The variable domain in full, completed from reference TRBV2 and TRBJ2-7, reads EPEVTQTPSHQVTQMGQEVILRCVPISNHLYFYWYRQILGQKVEFLVSFYNNEISEKSEIFDDQFSVERPDGSNFTLKIRSTKLEDSAMYFCASSEAGLGQGEQYFGPGTRLTVT.

This sequence joins TRBV12-5 and TRBJ1-5; TRBD1 agrees at 8 bases. This CDR3 spans 17 amino acids. Germline values: CDR1 LGHNT, CDR2 FRNRAP. J lost 0 bases, V lost 5 bases, and 9 bases had no gene match. CDR3 sequence reads: CASGRSGQGNSNQPQHF. The CDR3 DNA follows: TGTGCTAGTGGTCGCTCTGGACAGGGTAATAGCAATCAGCCCCAGCATTTT.

The chain couples TRBV9 to TRBJ2-1, with TRBD2 as a possible D gene (7 bases). The germline V gene has CDR1 SGDLS and CDR2 YYNGEE. The V and J ends lost 6 bases and 4 bases respectively, with 14 bases between them. This CDR3 region has 14 residues. The CDR3 DNA reads as TGTGCCAGCAATGCGGGGGCGAGTTACAATGAGCAGTTCTTC. Protein sequence: CASNAGASYNEQFF.

The V and J genes are TRBV4-1 and TRBJ1-5, with no clear D. V gave up 4 bases and J gave up 4 bases, with 14 bases separating them. This CDR3 contains 15 residues. Looked up from germline, CDR1 is MGHRA and CDR2 is YSYEKL. CDR3 DNA sequence: TGCGCCAGCAGCCTCACCGAAACGGGGAATCAGCCCCAGCATTTT. Its protein is CASSLTETGNQPQHF.

This chain links TRBV27 with TRBJ2-1, with TRBD2 identical over 7 bases. Germline V gene lookup returns CDR1 MNHEY and CDR2 SMNVEV (reference sequence). This CDR3 contains 14 residues. J lost 6 bases, V lost 3 bases, and 5 bases had no gene match. CDR3 amino acids: CASSFERDSNEQFF. DNA for the CDR3: TGTGCCAGCAGTTTTGAGCGGGATTCCAATGAGCAGTTCTTC.

The chain carries TRBV5-1 and TRBJ2-1; 12 bases line up with TRBD2. Germline trimming cut 0 bases from V and 10 bases from J; bases unmatched to any gene: 5. The germline V gene has CDR1 SGHRS and CDR2 YFSETQ. The CDR3 runs to 15 residues. The CDR3 protein is CASSLETSGRGEQFF. The DNA for the CDR3 is TGCGCCAGCAGCTTGGAGACTAGCGGGAGAGGGGAGCAGTTCTTC.

This chain connects TRBV29-1 to TRBJ1-1, with 7 bases identical to TRBD1. V dropped 4 bases and J dropped 1; count of bases not matched to a gene: 15. Germline CDR1 is SQVTM and CDR2 is ANQGSEA. The CDR3 contains 17 residues. CDR3 region: CSVGGPGGLNANTEAFF. The CDR3 bases are TGCAGCGTTGGAGGACCAGGGGGGCTAAATGCGAACACTGAAGCTTTCTTT.

V is TRBV7-9 and J is TRBJ2-7; 8 bases match TRBD2. Per germline, CDR1 SEHNR and CDR2 FQNEAQ (reference sequence). The V segment lost 3 bases and the J segment 3 bases; nucleotides outside the gene matches: 4. There are 14 residues in the CDR3. The CDR3 region is CASSLASGHYEQYF. The CDR3 region has the DNA TGTGCCAGCAGCTTGGCTAGCGGGCACTACGAGCAGTACTTC.

The chain links TRBV5-1 to TRBJ1-1; 11 bases line up with TRBD1. The J segment lost 3 bases and the V segment lost 5 bases, leaving 6 bases of the junction unmatched. This CDR3 region has 15 residues. The germline gives CDR1 SGHRS, CDR2 YFSETQ. CDR3 residues: CASRPGDRGYTEAFF. CDR3 sequence (DNA): TGCGCCAGCAGACCTGGGGACAGGGGGTACACTGAAGCTTTCTTT.

This clone was observed a single time. This chain joins TRBV2 and TRBJ2-6; D is possibly TRBD2 (6 bases). V lost 6 bases and J lost 2, with 26 bases in between. Germline V CDR1 and CDR2: SNHLY, FYNNEI. CDR3 length: 20 residues. The CDR3, as DNA: TGTGCCAGCAGCAGAATGAGCCAGAGGGGAGGTGTGGCTGGGGCCAACGTCCTGACTTTC. It specifies CASSRMSQRGGVAGANVLTF.

The V gene is TRBV7-8, the J gene TRBJ2-7; perhaps TRBD2 as D (5 bases). The CDR3 has 13 amino acids. Trimming cost V 4 bases and J 3 bases, with 10 bases left between them. Germline lookup yields CDR1 SGHVS and CDR2 FQNEAQ. Here the CDR3 DNA reads TGTGCCAGCAGCTACGGACTGGTCTACGAGCAGTACTTC. It is translated as CASSYGLVYEQYF.

This clone came up a few times. The V call is TRBV6-5, the J call TRBJ1-2, with D perhaps matching TRBD1 (6 bases). The germline gives CDR1 MNHEY, CDR2 SVGAGI. This CDR3 region has 14 residues. Trimming took off 3 bases at V and 3 bases at J, with 11 bases between the two ends. The CDR3 region is CASSYSTGYYGYTF. DNA for the CDR3: TGTGCCAGCAGTTATTCCACAGGGTACTATGGCTACACCTTC.

The sample holds a few counts of this clone. The chain is built from TRBV4-1 and TRBJ1-6; D is perhaps TRBD1 (6 bases). Germline V gives CDR1 MGHRA, CDR2 YSYEKL. The CDR3 runs 15 residues. Trimming took 0 bases from V and 5 from J, leaving 8 bases between them. CDR3 protein: CASSQDWDNNSPLHF. CDR3 in DNA: TGCGCCAGCAGCCAAGATTGGGACAATAATTCACCCCTCCACTTT.

This rearrangement joins TRBV5-4 to TRBJ2-7; the match to TRBD2 covers 7 bases. CDR3 length: 15 amino acids. Trimming removed 3 bases from V and 4 bases from J; junction bases left unmatched: 10. CDR1 and CDR2 from the germline V gene are SGHNT and YYREEE (reference sequence). CDR3 DNA sequence: TGTGCCAGCAGCTCAATCCGGGGAGGGGTATACGAGCAGTACTTC. Its protein product is CASSSIRGGVYEQYF.

The chain links TRBV5-1 to TRBJ1-6, with D unresolved. Germline V CDR1 and CDR2: SGHRS, YFSETQ. V lost 2 bases to trimming and J lost 0 bases, with 12 bases between them. The CDR3 contains 17 residues. Here the CDR3 DNA reads TGCGCCAGCAGCTTTGGAGCCCAGAGCTCCTATAATTCACCCCTCCACTTT. Its translation: CASSFGAQSSYNSPLHF.

The chain is built from TRBV7-9 and TRBJ1-3, with 7 bases fitting TRBD1. The V and J ends lost 3 bases and 4 bases, in that order; junction bases with no gene match: 9. Germline CDR1 SEHNR, CDR2 FQNEAQ (reference sequence). This CDR3 is 16 amino acids long. Written as DNA, the CDR3 is TGTGCCAGCAGCTTCACACAAAGGGGGCGCGGAAACACCATATATTTT. This translates into CASSFTQRGRGNTIYF. Combining the CDR3 with reference TRBV7-9 and TRBJ1-3 gives the whole variable domain DTGVSQNPRHKITKRGQNVTFRCDPISEHNRLYWYRQTLGQGPEFLTYFQNEAQLEKSRLLSDRFSAERPKGSFSTLEIQRTEQGDSAMYLCASSFTQRGRGNTIYFGEGSWLTVV.